Below, 24 T cell receptor beta chains from the same sample are listed, as sequenced in a study of blood T cell repertoires in COVID-19. The assay was immunoSEQ multiplex PCR, and TCRdb's table has in-frame clones only and misses some. The sample includes around 300,000 clones, roughly 86% seen only once; the top ten take 1.9%. The sample comprised PBMCs or T cells enriched from blood (not recorded which). Every receptor here comes from a woman aged 60-70 years who had recovered from COVID-19.

The chain uses TRBV7-9 and TRBJ1-5; 7 bases are shared with TRBD1. From germline, CDR1 is SEHNR and CDR2 FQNEAQ (reference sequence). CDR3 size: 13 residues. V was clipped by 5 bases and J by 11 bases; unmatched bases: 9. The CDR3 DNA follows: TGTGCCAGCAGCCTAGACAGGGTAGGGACCCAGCATTTT. Protein: CASSLDRVGTQHF.

The chain has TRBV5-4 and TRBJ2-2; the D is unclear. The V gene's germline CDR1 is SGHNT and CDR2 YYREEE (reference sequence). Trimming took off 0 bases at V and 0 bases at J, with 3 bases between the two ends. This CDR3 has 14 amino acids. The CDR3 loop reads CASSLVANTGELFF. The CDR3 DNA reads as TGTGCCAGCAGCTTGGTAGCGAACACCGGGGAGCTGTTTTTT.

V gene TRBV5-6 combines with J gene TRBJ1-1; 7 bases map to TRBD1. V was clipped by 4 bases and J by 11 bases; unmatched bases: 11. The germline V gene has CDR1 SGHDT and CDR2 YYEEEE. CDR3 length equals 13 residues. CDR3 protein: CASSAGTALGAFF. Written as DNA, the CDR3 is TGTGCCAGCAGCGCCGGGACAGCCCTAGGGGCTTTCTTT.

This clone was seen a single time. V and J are TRBV7-9 and TRBJ1-1, with 7 nucleotides matching TRBD1. The germline V gene has CDR1 SEHNR and CDR2 FQNEAQ (reference sequence). J lost 5 bases, V lost 6 bases, and 6 bases had no gene match. This CDR3 spans 13 amino acids. CDR3 loop: CASRNRGETEAFF. In nucleotides, the CDR3 is TGTGCCAGCAGGAACAGGGGAGAGACTGAAGCTTTCTTT.

V usage is TRBV4-1 and J usage is TRBJ2-5; the match to TRBD2 covers 8 bases. The CDR3 totals 17 residues. Trimming removed 2 bases from V and 4 bases from J; junction bases left unmatched: 12. Germline V gene lookup returns CDR1 MGHRA and CDR2 YSYEKL. The CDR3 DNA follows: TGCGCCAGCAGCCAAAGGGAAGCGGGAGTCTTGGGAGAGACCCAGTACTTC. Its translation is CASSQREAGVLGETQYF.

The chain recombines TRBV27 with TRBJ2-1; 11 bases line up with TRBD2. Germline loops: CDR1 MNHEY, CDR2 SMNVEV (reference sequence). The CDR3 contains 17 residues. Germline trimming cut 5 bases from V and 6 bases from J; bases unmatched to any gene: 12. CDR3 DNA: TGTGCCAGCAGTCCCTTAGCGGGAGGGCCTTTTGGCAATGAGCAGTTCTTC. Its protein is CASSPLAGGPFGNEQFF.

The rearrangement uses TRBV2 and TRBJ1-1, with D unresolved. Germline lookup yields CDR1 SNHLY and CDR2 FYNNEI. CDR3 length: 13 amino acids. V gave up 2 bases and J gave up 0 bases, with 4 bases separating them. CDR3 sequence: CASSEYLNTEAFF. CDR3 DNA: TGTGCCAGCAGTGAATATTTGAACACTGAAGCTTTCTTT.

The genes are TRBV11-2 and TRBJ1-2; 8 bases map to TRBD1. The V gene end was trimmed by 5 bases and the J gene end by 8 bases; junction bases not matched to a gene: 4. CDR1 is SGHAT and CDR2 is FQNNGV in the germline V gene. CDR3 length: 12 amino acids. The CDR3 region is CASSRQGSGYTF. The CDR3 DNA reads as TGTGCCAGCAGCCGACAGGGGAGCGGCTACACCTTC.

The DNA of the CDR3 is TGTGCCAGCTTACCGACAGGTAGGGAGGAAGCTTTCTTT. It specifies CASLPTGREEAFF. J is TRBJ1-1 and V is TRBV18; a weak D match, TRBD1 (6 bases). Germline-derived CDR1 and CDR2 are KGHSH and LQKENI. The CDR3 consists of 13 residues. V lost 7 bases and J lost 8, with 17 bases in between.

The chain is built from TRBV27 and TRBJ2-3; 11 bases are a match to TRBD1. This CDR3 has 15 amino acids. Germline CDR1 reads MNHEY; CDR2 reads SMNVEV (reference sequence). Germline trimming cut 3 bases from V and 6 bases from J; bases unmatched to any gene: 5. The CDR3 sequence is CASSLRTGGRDTQYF. In DNA, the CDR3 is TGTGCCAGCAGTTTGAGGACAGGGGGCAGGGATACGCAGTATTTT.

The V and J genes are TRBV27 and TRBJ2-2; no clear D gene. Germline assignment: CDR1 MNHEY and CDR2 SMNVEV (reference sequence). The CDR3 is 13 amino acids. The V gene lost 4 bases and the J gene lost 1 base, with 4 bases spanning the gap. As DNA, the CDR3 is TGTGCCAGCAGTTACAGGAACACCGGGGAGCTGTTTTTT. Translation: CASSYRNTGELFF.

The chain has TRBV7-3 and TRBJ1-4, with 9 positions matching TRBD1. Germline CDR1 SGHTA, CDR2 FQGTGA. V lost 5 bases, J lost 0 bases, and 4 bases stayed unmatched. The CDR3 runs 16 residues. This CDR3 is CASSPGQGATNEKLFF. The CDR3 nucleotides are TGTGCCAGCAGCCCGGGACAGGGCGCAACTAATGAAAAACTGTTTTTT.

This chain links TRBV5-1 with TRBJ2-7; 9 nucleotides line up with TRBD1. From germline, CDR1 is SGHRS and CDR2 YFSETQ. With 4 bases clipped from V and 3 bases from J, the junction kept 5 bases outside the gene matches. CDR3 length: 14 residues. The CDR3 nucleotides are TGCGCCAGCAGCGGACAGGGGCTTCGCTACGAGCAGTACTTC. Translation: CASSGQGLRYEQYF.

This clone turned up a few times. The DNA of the CDR3 is TGTGCCAGCAGCTCCAGACTAGCGGGGGAGGCCGGGGAGCTGTTTTTT. As protein: CASSSRLAGEAGELFF. The chain uses TRBV7-3 and TRBJ2-2; TRBD2 agrees at 12 bases. Germline CDR1 SGHTA, CDR2 FQGTGA. This CDR3 contains 16 residues. With V trimmed by 4 bases and J by 6 bases, 6 bases remained unmatched.

The chain joins TRBV6-5 to TRBJ1-3; D perhaps matches TRBD1 (6 bases). Germline V CDR1 and CDR2: MNHEY, SVGAGI. CDR3 length equals 13 residues. The V end was cut by 6 bases, the J end by 4 bases, with 10 bases between. The CDR3 bases are TGTGCCAGCAGGCAGGGGTCCGGAAACACCATATATTTT. This codes for CASRQGSGNTIYF.

The chain employs TRBV5-4 and TRBJ2-1, with TRBD2 matching 10 bases. Germline V gene data show CDR1 as SGHNT and CDR2 as YYREEE (reference sequence). CDR3 length: 16 residues. V dropped 0 bases and J dropped 8; count of bases not matched to a gene: 8. The CDR3 DNA follows: TGTGCCAGCAGCTTGGAGAGCGGGAGGGCCGGAGATGAGCAGTTCTTC. This gives the protein CASSLESGRAGDEQFF. Looking up the rest from reference TRBV5-4 and TRBJ2-1 gives the full variable domain: ETGVTQSPTHLIKTRGQQVTLRCSSQSGHNTVSWYQQALGQGPQFIFQYYREEENGRGNFPPRFSGLQFPNYSSELNVNALELDDSALYLCASSLESGRAGDEQFFGPGTRLTVL.

The gene calls are TRBV27 and TRBJ2-7; 9 nucleotides agree with TRBD1. The CDR3 has 16 residues. Germline CDR1 and CDR2: MNHEY and SMNVEV (reference sequence). V lost 2 bases and J lost 7; bases outside the gene matches: 12. CDR3 coding DNA: TGTGCCAGCAGTTTAAATCCTTCGGGACAGGGAGGAGAGCAGTACTTC. Translation: CASSLNPSGQGGEQYF.

This clone was recorded once. The gene calls are TRBV7-8 and TRBJ2-3; no clear D. Germline V gene lookup returns CDR1 SGHVS and CDR2 FQNEAQ. The CDR3 has 12 residues. V lost 7 bases and J lost 5, with 10 bases in between. Written as DNA, the CDR3 is TGTGCCAGCAATCTCGTCGGAGATACGCAGTATTTT. This encodes CASNLVGDTQYF. Full variable domain (missing parts from reference TRBV7-8 and TRBJ2-3): GAGVSQSPRYKVAKRGQDVALRCDPISGHVSLFWYQQALGQGPEFLTYFQNEAQLDKSGLPSDRFFAERPEGSVSTLKIQRTQQEDSAVYLCASNLVGDTQYFGPGTRLTVL.

The chain combines TRBV24-1 with TRBJ2-2, with 8 positions matching TRBD2. V lost 0 bases to trimming and J lost 10 bases; unmatched junction nucleotides: 12. Germline CDR1 is KGHDR and CDR2 is SFDVKD. This CDR3 has 17 amino acids. CDR3 amino acids: CATSDLVGLGTHQELFF. The CDR3 region has the DNA TGTGCCACCAGTGATTTGGTGGGACTAGGGACTCACCAGGAGCTGTTTTTT.

J is TRBJ2-4 and V is TRBV3-1 (or the pseudogene TRBV3-2); 9 bases align to TRBD2. CDR1 and CDR2 (germline): LGHDT, YNNKEL (reference sequence). With V trimmed by 4 bases and J by 6 bases, 10 bases remained unmatched. CDR3 length equals 16 residues. The CDR3 DNA is TGTGCCAGCAGCCCTCCGGGTAGCGGGAGTAGAAACATTCAGTACTTC. The encoded protein is CASSPPGSGSRNIQYF.

This chain connects TRBV13 to TRBJ2-7; D possibly corresponds to TRBD2 (8 bases). Germline lookup yields CDR1 PRHDT and CDR2 FYEKMQ (reference sequence). The CDR3 sequence is 19 residues long. V dropped 4 bases and J dropped 4 bases, with 29 bases sitting between them. The CDR3 spells CASSSRSRGGQKIWYEQYF. CDR3 coding DNA: TGTGCCAGCAGCTCACGAAGTCGGGGGGGACAGAAGATTTGGTACGAGCAGTACTTC.

The J gene is TRBJ1-4, the V gene TRBV7-9, with TRBD1 as a possible D gene (5 bases). The CDR3 is made up of 14 amino acids. Trimming shortened V by 4 bases and J by 15 bases, and 21 bases separated the two germline ends. Germline-derived CDR1 and CDR2 are SEHNR and FQNEAQ (reference sequence). The CDR3 reads CASSSRDPRGRMFF. DNA for the CDR3: TGTGCCAGCAGCTCCAGAGACCCCCGGGGGAGGATGTTTTTT.

The chain employs TRBV7-9 and TRBJ1-4; TRBD1 is a possible D gene (6 bases). Trimming left V 6 bases short and J 3 bases short, with 14 bases between. The CDR3 has 15 residues. The germline V gene encodes CDR1 SEHNR and CDR2 FQNEAQ (reference sequence). The CDR3 sequence is CASRFMGTPNEKLFF. Written as DNA, the CDR3 is TGTGCCAGCAGATTCATGGGGACACCTAATGAAAAACTGTTTTTT.

V is TRBV18 and J is TRBJ2-7, with 7 positions matching TRBD1. Germline-derived CDR1 and CDR2 are KGHSH and LQKENI. The CDR3 totals 17 residues. J gave up 4 bases and V 3 bases, and 15 bases lay outside the gene matches. The CDR3 protein is CASSPASLQGKNYEQYF. The DNA of the CDR3 is TGTGCCAGCTCACCGGCTTCCTTACAGGGGAAAAATTACGAGCAGTACTTC.